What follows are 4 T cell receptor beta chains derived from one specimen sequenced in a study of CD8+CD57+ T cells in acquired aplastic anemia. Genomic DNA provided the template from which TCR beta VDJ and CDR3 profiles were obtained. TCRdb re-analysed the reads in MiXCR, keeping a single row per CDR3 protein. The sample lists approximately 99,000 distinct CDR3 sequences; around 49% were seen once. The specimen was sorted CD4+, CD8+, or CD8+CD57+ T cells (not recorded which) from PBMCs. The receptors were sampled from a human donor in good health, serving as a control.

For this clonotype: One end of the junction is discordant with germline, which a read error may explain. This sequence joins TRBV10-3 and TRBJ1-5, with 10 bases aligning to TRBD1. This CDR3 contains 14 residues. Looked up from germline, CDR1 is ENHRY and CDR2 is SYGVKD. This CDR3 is CASSRQGADQPQHF. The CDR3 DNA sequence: TGTGCCAGCAGTAGACAGGGGGCGGATCAGCCCCAGCATTTT.

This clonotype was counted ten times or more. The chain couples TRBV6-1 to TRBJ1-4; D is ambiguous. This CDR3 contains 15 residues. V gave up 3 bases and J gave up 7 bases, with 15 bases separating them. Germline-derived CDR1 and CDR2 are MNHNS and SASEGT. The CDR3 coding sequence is TGTGCCAGCAGTGAGGCGGCGGGAGGGAGTGAAAAACTGTTTTTT. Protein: CASSEAAGGSEKLFF.

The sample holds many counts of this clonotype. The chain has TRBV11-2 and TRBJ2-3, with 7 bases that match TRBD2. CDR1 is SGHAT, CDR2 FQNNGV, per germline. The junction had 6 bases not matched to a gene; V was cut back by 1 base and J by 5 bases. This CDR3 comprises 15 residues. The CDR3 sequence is CASSLVAGVIDTQYF. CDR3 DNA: TGTGCCAGCAGCTTAGTTGCGGGGGTTATAGATACGCAGTATTTT.

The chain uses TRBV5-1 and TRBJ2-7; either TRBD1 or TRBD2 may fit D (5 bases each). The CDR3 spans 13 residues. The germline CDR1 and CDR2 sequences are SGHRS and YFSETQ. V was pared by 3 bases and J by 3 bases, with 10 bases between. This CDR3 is CASSSGRVYEQYF. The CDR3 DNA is TGCGCCAGCAGCTCGGGACGGGTCTACGAGCAGTACTTC.